This TCR beta chain is from a study of metastatic and nonmetastatic thyroid tumors. This clone was detected ten times or more. With MiXCR, TCRdb called clones anew from the PCR reads. The table lists under 30,000 clones, around a sixth of them singletons. The germline CDR1 and CDR2 sequences are DFQATT and SNEGSKA (reference sequence). Trimming removed 1 base from V and 6 bases from J, with 7 bases in between. The CDR3 runs to 12 residues. No patient received treatment before thyroid surgery. This sequence was found in a male donor with papillary thyroid cancer or a benign thyroid nodule (not recorded which). Some clones in this sample may be carry-over from other donors' samples. The chain is built from TRBV20-1 and TRBJ1-5, with D possibly TRBD1 on 5 matching bases. Input material: blood. The CDR3 DNA reads TGCAGTGCTAGAGTCGGGACTCAGCCCCAGCATTTT. It is translated as CSARVGTQPQHF.